These 30 T cell receptor beta chains share one sample of origin, sequenced in a study of blood T cell repertoires in COVID-19. The data were produced by immunoSEQ multiplex PCR, yet TCRdb's version contains in-frame clones alone and is incomplete. This repertoire shows about 480,000 clones, about nine tenths found once; its top ten account for 6.5% to 8.5%. Sequenced input: PBMCs or T cells enriched from blood (not recorded which). Source of these receptors: a woman in her sixties who had recovered from COVID-19.

The chain links TRBV2 to TRBJ2-2, with 9 positions matching TRBD2. In germline, CDR1 is SNHLY, CDR2 FYNNEI. The CDR3 covers 14 residues. Trimming removed 6 bases from V and 6 bases from J; junction bases left unmatched: 5. CDR3 residues: CASRGLAGPGELFF. The DNA of the CDR3 is TGTGCCAGCAGGGGACTAGCTGGGCCCGGGGAGCTGTTTTTT.

The rearrangement uses TRBV11-2 and TRBJ1-2, with TRBD1 identical over 8 bases. Germline V gene sequence: CDR1 SGHAT, CDR2 FQNNGV. Losses at the gene ends were 0 bases for V and 8 bases for J; bases not matched to a gene: 11. There are 16 residues in the CDR3. The CDR3, as DNA: TGTGCCAGCAGCTTAGATTGGACAGGGATCCCCCGGGGCTACACCTTC. This codes for CASSLDWTGIPRGYTF.

The CDR3 loop reads CASSPERGQPQHF. In nucleotides, the CDR3 is TGTGCCAGCAGTCCCGAGAGAGGTCAGCCCCAGCATTTT. The chain links TRBV12-3 or TRBV12-4 to TRBJ1-5; D is unclear. This CDR3 is 13 amino acids long. V was shortened by 5 bases and J by 6 bases, with 11 bases between the two germline ends.

This chain links TRBV5-1 with TRBJ2-7, with a possible D match to TRBD1 (6 bases). The CDR3 extends over 13 amino acids. V gave up 2 bases and J gave up 5 bases, with 11 bases separating them. CDR1 is SGHRS, CDR2 YFSETQ, per germline. In nucleotides, the CDR3 is TGCGCCAGCAGCTTTTTACAGGGACACGAGCAGTACGTC. Translating it yields CASSFLQGHEQYV.

V gene TRBV18 combines with J gene TRBJ2-7; perhaps TRBD2 as D (7 bases). This CDR3 has 15 residues. Germline lookup yields CDR1 KGHSH and CDR2 LQKENI. The CDR3 region has the DNA TGTGCCGGCTCACCAGGGGCTAGCGGCTCCTACGAGCAGTACGTC. This translates into CAGSPGASGSYEQYV.

V and J are TRBV4-1 and TRBJ1-3, with D tentatively TRBD1 (6 bases). Trimming removed 4 bases from V and 0 bases from J, with 10 bases in between. This CDR3 region has 15 residues. CDR1 is MGHRA, CDR2 YSYEKL, per germline. The CDR3 DNA is TGCGCCAGCAGCCGTTACAGGGACTCTGGAAACACCATATATTTT. This encodes CASSRYRDSGNTIYF.

The chain uses TRBV5-1 and TRBJ2-1; 11 bases are a match to TRBD2. This CDR3 spans 16 amino acids. Trimming removed 1 base from V and 3 bases from J; junction bases left unmatched: 3. From germline, CDR1 is SGHRS and CDR2 YFSETQ. DNA of the CDR3: TGCGCCAGCAGCTTGACCGGGACTAGCGGCTACAATGAGCAGTTCTTC. This gives the protein CASSLTGTSGYNEQFF.

The V and J genes are TRBV6-7 and TRBJ1-1; 9 positions agree with TRBD1. TRBV6-7 is designated an ORF whose function remains uncertain. V lost 4 bases to trimming and J lost 8 bases; unmatched junction nucleotides: 8. This CDR3 has 14 residues. The CDR3 spells CASSCVETGGEAFF. DNA for the CDR3: TGTGCCAGCAGTTGCGTAGAGACAGGGGGAGAAGCTTTCTTT.

The rearrangement uses TRBV3-1 (or the pseudogene TRBV3-2) and TRBJ2-5, with a possible D match to TRBD1 (6 bases). The CDR3 is 13 residues long. The germline V gene has CDR1 LGHDT and CDR2 YNNKEL (reference sequence). Trimming stripped 0 bases from V and 7 bases from J, with 9 bases between. The CDR3 spells CASSQEVGGTQYF. Written as DNA, the CDR3 is TGTGCCAGCAGCCAAGAAGTAGGGGGGACCCAGTACTTC.

The chain employs TRBV7-2 and TRBJ1-1; maybe TRBD1 (5 bases). Trimming left V 3 bases short and J 5 bases short, with 10 bases between. The CDR3 loop spans 13 amino acids. Germline V gene data show CDR1 as SGHTA and CDR2 as FQGNSA. CDR3 sequence reads: CASSFDSLTEAFF. DNA for the CDR3: TGTGCCAGCAGCTTCGACAGTTTGACTGAAGCTTTCTTT.

V and J are TRBV7-9 and TRBJ2-7; TRBD1 matches at 10 bases. The J segment lost 2 bases and the V segment lost 5 bases, leaving 9 bases of the junction unmatched. CDR3 length: 16 residues. Germline CDR1 and CDR2: SEHNR and FQNEAQ (reference sequence). CDR3 in amino acids: CASSRGQGRFAYEQYF. The CDR3 nucleotides read TGTGCCAGCAGCCGGGGACAGGGGCGTTTTGCCTACGAGCAGTACTTC.

This rearrangement joins TRBV5-1 to TRBJ2-2, with TRBD1 identical over 9 bases. V lost 6 bases, J lost 0 bases, and 3 bases stayed unmatched. This CDR3 has 15 residues. Germline V gene lookup returns CDR1 SGHRS and CDR2 YFSETQ. Here the CDR3 DNA reads TGCGCCAGCAACCGACAGGGGGCGAACACCGGGGAGCTGTTTTTT. This gives the protein CASNRQGANTGELFF.

In nucleotides, the CDR3 is TGTGCCAGCAGCCACCGACACGGCCCTAACACTGAAGCTTTCTTT. Protein: CASSHRHGPNTEAFF. This sequence joins TRBV14 and TRBJ1-1; D uncertain. The CDR3 spans 15 residues. Germline V CDR1 and CDR2: SGHDN, FVKESK. V gave up 3 bases and J gave up 2 bases, with 13 bases separating them.

This chain links TRBV5-1 with TRBJ2-5, with TRBD2 matching 10 bases. CDR1 SGHRS and CDR2 YFSETQ come from the germline V gene. Germline trimming cut 4 bases from V and 0 bases from J; bases unmatched to any gene: 6. CDR3 size: 16 residues. CDR3 amino acids: CASSVRSGGYQETQYF. CDR3 nucleotide sequence: TGCGCCAGCAGCGTTCGTAGCGGGGGGTACCAAGAGACCCAGTACTTC.

V usage is TRBV29-1 and J usage is TRBJ1-2; 7 positions match TRBD1. CDR1 is SQVTM and CDR2 is ANQGSEA in the germline V gene. The V and J ends lost 5 bases and 4 bases, in that order; junction bases with no gene match: 7. This CDR3 comprises 13 residues. The CDR3 sequence: CSVSTGVVYGYTF. CDR3 DNA sequence: TGCAGCGTTTCCACAGGGGTGGTCTATGGCTACACCTTC.

J is TRBJ2-1 and V is TRBV24-1, with 12 positions matching TRBD2. V was clipped by 5 bases and J by 9 bases; unmatched bases: 16. CDR1 KGHDR and CDR2 SFDVKD come from the germline V gene. This CDR3 is built from 18 residues. The chain's CDR3 is CATSGMGLASGGAGEQFF. The CDR3 region has the DNA TGTGCCACCAGTGGCATGGGGTTAGCTAGCGGGGGGGCCGGTGAGCAGTTCTTC.

The J gene is TRBJ2-3, the V gene TRBV5-1; perhaps TRBD2 as D (6 bases). This CDR3 is 16 amino acids long. Germline V gene sequence: CDR1 SGHRS, CDR2 YFSETQ. Trimming took off 4 bases at V and 0 bases at J, with 15 bases between the two ends. This CDR3 reads CASSRIAGTSTDTQYF. The CDR3 region has the DNA TGCGCCAGCAGCCGAATCGCGGGGACTAGCACAGATACGCAGTATTTT.

The genes are TRBV10-1 and TRBJ1-1; no clear D gene. Germline V lookup: CDR1 WNHNN, CDR2 SYGVQD (reference sequence). The CDR3 has 14 residues. Trimming removed 0 bases from V and 0 bases from J, with 5 bases in between. CDR3 region: CASSESSLNTEAFF. CDR3 coding DNA: TGCGCCAGCAGTGAGTCGAGCCTGAACACTGAAGCTTTCTTT.

The genes are TRBV11-2 and TRBJ2-1; 8 bases fit TRBD2. This CDR3 is built from 15 residues. Germline loops: CDR1 SGHAT, CDR2 FQNNGV. Unmatched junction bases numbered 10, after V lost 8 bases and J lost 4 bases. The CDR3 coding sequence is TGTGCCAGCGCGCGACTAGCGCTGGTGTACAATGAGCAGTTCTTC. This sequence encodes CASARLALVYNEQFF.

The chain combines TRBV6-6 with TRBJ1-4; D is unclear. Germline CDR1 and CDR2: MNHNY and SVGAGI (reference sequence). This CDR3 contains 14 residues. The ends were cut back, 10 bases at V and 1 base at J, with 13 bases in the middle. CDR3 in DNA: TGTGCCACTAGCCGCGGGATAACTAATGAAAAACTGTTTTTT. This codes for CATSRGITNEKLFF.

This chain joins TRBV12-3 or TRBV12-4 and TRBJ1-1; a weak D match, TRBD1 (5 bases). The V end lost 8 bases, the J end lost 5 bases, and 9 bases lay between the germline ends. This CDR3 region has 11 residues. Here the CDR3 DNA reads TGTGCCAGCTCCCGGGGGACTGAAGCTTTCTTT. Encoded protein: CASSRGTEAFF.

The chain has TRBV11-2 and TRBJ1-1; D gene uncertain. V was pared by 1 base and J by 0 bases, with 3 bases between. Germline loops: CDR1 SGHAT, CDR2 FQNNGV. The CDR3 spans 13 residues. CDR3 in DNA: TGTGCCAGCAGCTTAGGGCTGAACACTGAAGCTTTCTTT. Amino acids: CASSLGLNTEAFF. The full variable domain, with the rest looked up from reference TRBV11-2 and TRBJ1-1, is EAGVAQSPRYKIIEKRQSVAFWCNPISGHATLYWYQQILGQGPKLLIQFQNNGVVDDSQLPKDRFSAERLKGVDSTLKIQPAKLEDSAVYLCASSLGLNTEAFFGQGTRLTVV.

The rearrangement uses TRBV5-1 and TRBJ2-3; 12 bases agree with TRBD1. J lost 6 bases, V lost 4 bases, and 6 bases had no gene match. The CDR3 runs 15 residues. Germline CDR1 is SGHRS and CDR2 is YFSETQ. The CDR3 DNA reads TGCGCCAGCAGCGGGGACAGGGGGCGCGGGGATACGCAGTATTTT. This translates into CASSGDRGRGDTQYF. The full variable domain, in which reference TRBV5-1 and TRBJ2-3 provide the parts outside the CDR3, is KAGVTQTPRYLIKTRGQQVTLSCSPISGHRSVSWYQQTPGQGLQFLFEYFSETQRNKGNFPGRFSGRQFSNSRSEMNVSTLELGDSALYLCASSGDRGRGDTQYFGPGTRLTVL.

V and J are TRBV11-2 and TRBJ2-1, with TRBD2 identical over 12 bases. The CDR3 covers 16 residues. V lost 1 base and J lost 8; bases outside the gene matches: 6. The germline CDR1 and CDR2 sequences are SGHAT and FQNNGV. CDR3 sequence reads: CASSLAGASGGDEQFF. The CDR3 nucleotides read TGTGCCAGCAGCTTAGCCGGTGCTAGCGGGGGGGATGAGCAGTTCTTC.

About this clone itself: The same CDR3 also results from other DNA sequences found in this sample. J is TRBJ1-2 and V is TRBV12-3 or TRBV12-4; D is possibly TRBD1 (5 bases). The V and J ends lost 6 bases and 4 bases respectively, with 9 bases between them. This CDR3 comprises 12 residues. The CDR3 is CASSRDSYGYTF. The CDR3 DNA reads as TGTGCCAGCAGCCGAGACAGCTATGGCTACACCTTC.

This chain connects TRBV5-4 to TRBJ1-6; D unresolved. The CDR3 spans 16 residues. The germline V and J ends were trimmed by 4 bases and 14 bases, with 25 bases remaining between them. CDR1 is SGHNT and CDR2 is YYREEE in the germline V gene (reference sequence). The CDR3 bases are TGTGCCAGCAGCCTTTCCACATCCCCACCCACTAGTTCCCTCCACTTT. Residues: CASSLSTSPPTSSLHF.

The chain couples TRBV5-1 to TRBJ2-1; TRBD1 is a possible D gene (6 bases). Trimming took off 1 base at V and 0 bases at J, with 11 bases between the two ends. The CDR3 has 16 amino acids. Germline assignment: CDR1 SGHRS and CDR2 YFSETQ. The CDR3 bases are TGCGCCAGCAGCTTGCAGGGACAAGGCTCCTACAATGAGCAGTTCTTC. Protein: CASSLQGQGSYNEQFF.

The chain is built from TRBV19 and TRBJ2-1, with D possibly TRBD2 on 6 matching bases. This CDR3 contains 14 residues. Germline loops: CDR1 LNHDA, CDR2 SQIVND (reference sequence). V shed 1 base and J shed 8 bases, with 12 bases lying between them. CDR3 protein: CASSIVGGFDEQFF. CDR3 coding DNA: TGTGCCAGTAGTATAGTCGGGGGTTTCGATGAGCAGTTCTTC.

This clone was seen a handful of times. The rearrangement links TRBV5-3 to TRBJ1-2; D might be TRBD1 (6 bases). TRBV5-3 is noted as an ORF with a role that remains uncertain. Trimming stripped 0 bases from V and 4 bases from J, with 13 bases between. The CDR3 covers 15 residues. CDR3 region: CARSLVPRGTYGYTF. The CDR3 DNA reads as TGTGCCAGAAGCTTGGTTCCCAGGGGCACCTATGGCTACACCTTC.

This clone was counted a few times. V gene TRBV10-3 combines with J gene TRBJ1-3, with D tentatively TRBD1 (5 bases). V was cut by 5 bases and J by 0 bases, with 14 bases left in between. This CDR3 region has 16 residues. Germline CDR1 and CDR2: ENHRY and SYGVKD. CDR3 in amino acids: CAISNLGQNSGNTIYF. The CDR3 DNA is TGTGCCATCAGTAACCTGGGGCAGAACTCTGGAAACACCATATATTTT.